A selection of T cell receptor beta chains follows, all from one sample in a study of shared clonotypes between healthy human individuals. Some clones are missing from TCRdb's copy, which holds only in-frame ones; the method was immunoSEQ multiplex PCR. This table holds approximately 510,000 clones, approximately 79% found once. Material: PBMCs. All receptors come from a woman in her forties in good health. Some clones in this sample may be carry-over from other donors' samples. CDR3s include the opening cysteine and the closing phenylalanine or tryptophan. A D gene is named only where the DNA matches it firmly. Clone size appears in some rows only: once, few, many, or a class for an expanded clone.

>TRBV7-3|.|TRBD1|TRBJ2-2
TGTGCCAGCAGCTTAAACGGCAGGGGGCTTGTCGGGGAGCTGTTTTTT
CASSLNGRGLVGELFF
>TRBV6-1|once|.|TRBJ1-3
TGTGCCAGCCTCGCTGGAAACACCATATATTTT
CASLAGNTIYF
>TRBV5-1|.|.|TRBJ2-3
TGCGCCAGCAGGACGAACACCGGACCAACGCAGTATTTT
CASRTNTGPTQYF
>TRBV29-1|.|TRBD1|TRBJ1-5
TGCAGCGTCCTGGGACAGAGCAGCAATCAGCCCCAGCATTTT
CSVLGQSSNQPQHF
>TRBV27|many|.|TRBJ2-2
TGTGCCAGCAGTTTATCGGCAGGTGCGAACACCGGGGAGCTGTTTTTT
CASSLSAGANTGELFF
>TRBV19|.|.|TRBJ2-3
TGTGCCAGTAGTATGGGATGGGGCTACACAGATACGCAGTATTTT
CASSMGWGYTDTQYF
>TRBV7-3|.|.|TRBJ2-5
TGTGCCAGCAGCTTCACAGGGAACTCCCAAGAGACCCAGTACTTC
CASSFTGNSQETQYF
>TRBV19|.|TRBD2|TRBJ2-3
TGTGCCAGTAGTAGGGCATGGATGCTAGCGGGAGGGCTTAAAACAGATACGCAGTATTTT
CASSRAWMLAGGLKTDTQYF
>TRBV14|.|TRBD2|TRBJ2-7
TGTGCCAGCAGCCAAGATCTAGCGGGCCCCTACGAGCAGTACTTC
CASSQDLAGPYEQYF
>TRBV6-1|.|TRBD2|TRBJ2-7
TGTGCCAGCAGTGAATGGGCTAGCGGGAGAAGCTCCTACGAGCAGTACTTC
CASSEWASGRSSYEQYF
>TRBV28|.|TRBD2|TRBJ2-2
TGTGCCAGCACCCAAGCGGGAGGGCCTGGTAACACCGGGGAGCTGTTTTTT
CASTQAGGPGNTGELFF
>TRBV5-1|.|TRBD2|TRBJ2-5
TGCGCCAGCAGCGCCGGGGTAGCGGGAGGAGTGGAGACCCAGTACTTC
CASSAGVAGGVETQYF
>TRBV5-1|.|.|TRBJ1-1
TGCGCCAGCGCGAGGGGGGCGGGGTACATGAACACTGAAGCTTTCTTT
CASARGAGYMNTEAFF
>TRBV15|.|.|TRBJ1-4
TGTGCCACCAGCAGAGATTTGGGTGCAACTAATGAAAAACTGTTTTTT
CATSRDLGATNEKLFF
>TRBV18|.|TRBD1|TRBJ2-7
TGTGCCAGCTCGCTTAACAGGGGCCACGAGCAGTACTTC
CASSLNRGHEQYF
>TRBV7-6|.|.|TRBJ2-2
TGTGCCAGCAGCCAACGGGGACGTTTCGGGGAGCTGTTTTTT
CASSQRGRFGELFF
>TRBV5-1|.|.|TRBJ2-3
TGCGCCAGCACAATCGGAAGCGGCGCAGATACGCAGTATTTT
CASTIGSGADTQYF
>TRBV27|.|.|TRBJ1-1
TGTGCCAGCAGGCGGGAGTTGGTGAACACTGAAGCTTTCTTT
CASRRELVNTEAFF
>TRBV7-2|.|.|TRBJ2-7
TGTGCCAGCAGCCGCCGGAACGAGCAGTACTTC
CASSRRNEQYF
>TRBV11-3|.|.|TRBJ2-3
TGTGCCAGCAGCTTTCAGTTGGCAGATACGCAGTATTTT
CASSFQLADTQYF
>TRBV7-2|.|.|TRBJ2-3
TGTGCCAGCAGCCCCCGGGTGGGGGAGGTAGATACGCAGTATTTT
CASSPRVGEVDTQYF
>TRBV18|.|TRBD2|TRBJ2-5
TGTGCCAGCTCACCAGAGCGGGGACTCCAAGAGACCCAGTACTTC
CASSPERGLQETQYF
>TRBV19|.|.|TRBJ2-7
TGTGCCAGTAGTACTGACAGGGAGGGCAGCGAGCAGTACTTC
CASSTDREGSEQYF
>TRBV30|.|.|TRBJ2-1
TGTGCCTGGAGTCCCCGAAGGGATGAGCAGTTCTTC
CAWSPRRDEQFF
>TRBV5-1|.|.|TRBJ2-3
TGCGCCAGCACCCCTGGGGAAGGACCCCACACAGATACGCAGTATTTT
CASTPGEGPHTDTQYF
>TRBV5-1|once|.|TRBJ2-3
TGCGCCAGCAGCTTGGCCGCACAGAGAAACACAGATACGCAGTATTTT
CASSLAAQRNTDTQYF
>TRBV5-6|many|TRBD1|TRBJ2-2
TGTGCCAGCAGCTTGGCCGGGGAGCAGGGGGCCACCGGGGAGCTGTTTTTT
CASSLAGEQGATGELFF
>TRBV29-1|.|.|TRBJ1-2
TGCAGCGTTGACGAGAACGGCTACACCTTC
CSVDENGYTF
>TRBV6-1|.|.|TRBJ1-2
TGTGCCAGCAGTGAAGGGCCGGGAGCGATCTATGGCTACACCTTC
CASSEGPGAIYGYTF
>TRBV4-1|.|.|TRBJ1-5
TGCGCCAGCAGCCAAGACGGCGGACCGAATCAGCCCCAGCATTTT
CASSQDGGPNQPQHF
>TRBV6-1|.|.|TRBJ1-2
TGTGCCAGCAAAGGCTATGGCTACACCTTC
CASKGYGYTF
>TRBV7-3|few|.|TRBJ2-3
TGTGCCAGCAGCTTAACCCAGGCAGATACGCAGTATTTT
CASSLTQADTQYF
>TRBV7-9|.|.|TRBJ1-1
TGTGCCAGCAGGACACCGAACACTGAAGCTTTCTTT
CASRTPNTEAFF
>TRBV19|.|TRBD2|TRBJ2-7
TGTGCCAGTAGTGCTTGGTCTAGCGGGAGATACGAGCAGTACTTC
CASSAWSSGRYEQYF
>TRBV5-1|many|.|TRBJ2-2
TGCGCCAGCAGCCCTGTTCCCGGGGAGCTGTTTTTT
CASSPVPGELFF
>TRBV19|.|.|TRBJ1-5
TGTGCCAGCCGACAGGACCCTAGCAATCAGCCCCAGCATTTT
CASRQDPSNQPQHF
>TRBV6-1|.|.|TRBJ2-5
TGTGCCAGCAGGACAGAAGAGACCCAGTACTTC
CASRTEETQYF
>TRBV5-1|.|.|TRBJ2-7
TGCGCCAGCAGCTTAGCGTCGAGCTCCTACGAGCAGTACTTC
CASSLASSSYEQYF
>TRBV5-4|.|.|TRBJ1-3
TGTGCCAGCAGCTACGACAGCTCTGGAAACACCATATATTTT
CASSYDSSGNTIYF
>TRBV5-6|.|.|TRBJ2-7
TGTGCCAGCAGCTTGCAGTTCGTCCACGAGCAGTACTTC
CASSLQFVHEQYF
>TRBV29-1|.|.|TRBJ1-1
TGCAGCTCGTCTTATCCAGGCAGTAACACTGAAGCTTTCTTT
CSSSYPGSNTEAFF
>TRBV18|.|.|TRBJ1-4
TGTGCCAGCTCACCGGGCGCGGGGGAAAAACTGTTTTTT
CASSPGAGEKLFF
>TRBV10-1|.|TRBD2|TRBJ2-1
TGCGCCGTGGAACCCGGGACTAGCGGGAGGGCCCCACGAGCACAGTTCTTC
CAVEPGTSGRAPRAQFF
>TRBV7-8|few|TRBD1|TRBJ1-2
TGTGCCAGCAGCCAAGGGGGCAGCTATGGCTACACCTTC
CASSQGGSYGYTF
>TRBV11-3|.|.|TRBJ2-1
TGTGCCAGCAGCTTAGGGGATAGTGGGACACAGCAGTTCTTC
CASSLGDSGTQQFF
>TRBV6-1|.|.|TRBJ1-4
TGTGCCAGCAGTGGAACAGGGACTTTTAATGAAAAACTGTTTTTT
CASSGTGTFNEKLFF
>TRBV6-1|few|.|TRBJ1-2
TGTGCCAGCAATTTATCGCGTGGCACTCCCTATGGCTACACCTTC
CASNLSRGTPYGYTF
>TRBV18|.|.|TRBJ1-3
TGTGCCAGCACCCCGGAGGGGGGCGGAAACACCATATATTTT
CASTPEGGGNTIYF
>TRBV4-1|.|.|TRBJ1-6
TGCGCCAGCAGCCAAGACCGGACGGGGAATTCACCCCTCCACTTT
CASSQDRTGNSPLHF
>TRBV27|.|TRBD2|TRBJ2-3
TGTGCCAGCAGTCCGATAGCGGGAGGGCCCGGAGATACGCAGTATTTT
CASSPIAGGPGDTQYF
>TRBV11-3|.|TRBD2|TRBJ2-1
TGTGCCAGCAGCTTAGAGCGCGGGAGCAATGAGCAGTTCTTC
CASSLERGSNEQFF
>TRBV2|once|.|TRBJ2-5
TGTGCCAGCGAAAAAATATTACAAGAGACCCAGTACTTC
CASEKILQETQYF